This TCR beta chain was sequenced in a study of technical replicates of blood from a handful of donors. Between the trimmed V and J ends, which lost 4 bases and 1 base, there was a span of 10 bases. The CDR3 totals 14 residues. CDR1 and CDR2 from the germline V gene are MNHEY and SVGAGI. The protocol was immunoSEQ multiplex PCR, while the TCRdb copy is restricted to in-frame clones and leaves out a portion. The sample comprises 50,000 to 70,000 clones, just over 90% of which are singletons, and around 4% rests with the top ten. The sequencing sample was made of PBMCs. This chain links TRBV6-5 with TRBJ1-1; a possible D gene is TRBD1 (5 bases). This receptor was obtained from a human donor in good health. Some clones in this sample may be carry-over from other donors' samples. In DNA, the CDR3 is TGTGCCAGCAGTTCTCGCACAGGGAACACTGAAGCTTTCTTT. It is translated as CASSSRTGNTEAFF.